Given below is one T cell receptor beta chain in context. Its specificity is not known. There were TCR beta CDR3 regions amplified from RNA transcripts. The HTBI primer set served for first-round RT-PCR of the TCR CDR3. TCRdb re-called the multiplex PCR reads with MiXCR, one entry per CDR3 protein. The sample carries roughly 720,000 distinct CDR3 sequences, roughly a sixth recorded once. Hyperthyroidism of Graves' type that showed no ophthalmopathy progression within 18 months was stable. Thyroid ultrasound and orbital computed tomography, with clinical symptoms and serum thyroxine and TRAb, informed diagnoses. PBMCs came from 10 ml fresh peripheral blood. The data originate from a study of T cells in Graves' hyperthyroidism and ophthalmopathy. Findings and caveats of the study: In blood, most of the thyroid clonotypes expanded above 0.001 were also present.

Sample: blood. The sequence derives from a man aged 50-59 years with Graves' hyperthyroidism.

The CDR3 coding sequence is TGTGCCAGCAAAGGATATGGTAATCAGCCCCAGCATTTT. This gives the protein CASKGYGNQPQHF. The J gene is TRBJ1-5, the V gene TRBV2, with D unclear. Between the trimmed V and J ends, which lost 7 bases and 4 bases, there was a span of 11 bases. Germline CDR1 is SNHLY and CDR2 is FYNNEI. This CDR3 is 13 amino acids long.